The clone carrying this T cell receptor beta chain has a handful of counts. Each CDR3 protein gets one entry after TCRdb re-called the RT-PCR reads with MiXCR. Among roughly 780,000 distinct CDR3 sequences listed, about 18% were seen once. Trimming removed 6 bases from V and 0 bases from J; junction bases left unmatched: 9. The CDR3 extends over 16 amino acids. This record belongs to a study of response to subunit inactivated influenza vaccine. The rearrangement uses TRBV12-3 or TRBV12-4 and TRBJ2-3; 7 bases match TRBD2. This specimen was PBMCs from blood, taken 5 days after vaccination. This receptor was identified in a man aged 45-65 years who received an inactivated influenza vaccine. CDR3: CASSPGLPSSTDTQYF. The CDR3 coding sequence is TGTGCCAGCAGCCCGGGACTACCATCTAGCACAGATACGCAGTATTTT.